This T cell receptor beta chain comes out of a study of T-cell memory formation after mild COVID-19. Study results and limitations: There were some responding clones in pre-infection memory, which suggested that cross-reactive memory had joined.

CDR1 and CDR2 (germline): SQVTM, ANQGSEA. This CDR3 comprises 11 residues. Between the trimmed V and J ends, which lost 7 bases and 6 bases, there was a span of 12 bases. From the 5' RACE reads, TCRdb called clonotypes with MiXCR, one entry per CDR3 protein. The sample carries around 140,000 distinct CDR3 sequences, about 5.5% recorded once. This clonotype was picked up a small number of times. Its antigen is unknown. The receptor's source is an adult woman who had mild COVID-19 (a few samples of this study predate the infection). Cell type and time point are not known. Sample: PBMCs or a T cell subset sorted from them (not recorded which). The rearrangement joins TRBV29-1 to TRBJ1-2; maybe TRBD1 (6 bases). For the CDR3, the DNA is TGCAGCGCGAGGGGGGGTAATGGCTACACCTTC. Translation gives CSARGGNGYTF.